A selection of T cell receptor beta chains follows, all from one sample in a study of blood T cell repertoires in COVID-19. Assay used: immunoSEQ multiplex PCR; TCRdb lists only in-frame clones, some missing. The sample shows roughly 81,000 clones, around four fifths of them seen only once. The material sequenced was peripheral blood. These receptor sequences come from a man older than 75 with active or convalescent COVID-19. Both conserved end residues are part of each CDR3. D genes are given only for firm matches. Size is stated for part of the rows, as once, few or many counts, or as a class when the clone is expanded.

TRBJ2-3	TRBD2	once	TRBV6-5	CASSYGGLGTDTQYF	TGTGCCAGCAGTTACGGGGGACTAGGCACAGATACGCAGTATTTT
TRBJ1-3	-	-	TRBV7-9	CASMRSGNTIYF	TGTGCCAGCATGCGCTCTGGAAACACCATATATTTT
TRBJ2-7	-	-	TRBV15	CATSRDITGRHEQYF	TGTGCCACCAGCAGAGATATTACAGGGCGGCACGAGCAGTACTTC
TRBJ1-2	-	-	TRBV10-1	CASSGEGQRRGISYGYTF	TGCGCCAGCAGCGGGGAAGGACAGAGAAGAGGAATCAGCTATGGCTACACCTTC
TRBJ2-2	-	-	TRBV4-1	CASSQERVLDTGELFF	TGCGCCAGCAGCCAAGAGAGGGTGTTAGACACCGGGGAGCTGTTTTTT
TRBJ2-1	TRBD1	-	TRBV29-1	CSGQGGNEQFF	TGCAGCGGACAGGGGGGCAATGAGCAGTTCTTC
TRBJ1-5	-	-	TRBV18	CASSPEGREPQHF	TGTGCCAGCTCACCAGAGGGAAGGGAGCCCCAGCATTTT
TRBJ2-2	-	-	TRBV5-1	CASSFTREPGELFF	TGCGCCAGCAGCTTTACACGGGAACCCGGGGAGCTGTTTTTT
TRBJ1-1	TRBD1	once	TRBV11-2	CASSLVQGLAFF	TGTGCCAGCAGCTTAGTACAGGGGCTGGCTTTCTTT
TRBJ1-2	-	-	TRBV19	CASSIRGSNYGYTF	TGTGCCAGTAGTATACGGGGATCTAACTATGGCTACACCTTC
TRBJ1-2	-	-	TRBV5-1	CASRIGQHHYGYTF	TGCGCCAGCAGAATCGGACAGCATCACTATGGCTACACCTTC
TRBJ2-1	-	-	TRBV3-1/TRBV3-2	CASSQEGRKHYEQFF	TGTGCCAGCAGCCAAGAAGGGAGAAAACACTATGAGCAGTTCTTC
TRBJ2-7	TRBD2	-	TRBV10-1	CASSPGLALGEQYF	TGCGCCAGCAGCCCCGGACTAGCCCTTGGCGAGCAGTACTTC
TRBJ1-2	TRBD1	-	TRBV3-1/TRBV3-2	CASSSQGVGYGYTF	TGTGCCAGCAGCTCCCAGGGGGTCGGCTATGGCTACACCTTC
TRBJ2-7	-	-	TRBV29-1	CSVEGQGRGEQYF	TGCAGCGTTGAAGGCCAGGGGAGGGGCGAGCAGTACTTC
TRBJ1-1	-	-	TRBV2	CASSVRTEAFF	TGTGCCAGCAGTGTTCGCACTGAAGCTTTCTTT
TRBJ1-6	-	-	TRBV21-1	CASSKESQGTDSPLHF	TGTGCCAGCAGCAAAGAGTCGCAGGGGACGGATTCACCCCTCCACTTT
TRBJ1-6	TRBD1	once	TRBV13	CASSAPGGSNSPLHF	TGTGCCAGCAGCGCCCCAGGGGGCTCGAATTCACCCCTCCACTTT
TRBJ2-3	TRBD2	few	TRBV10-3	CAISVKREITDTQYF	TGTGCCATCAGTGTGAAGCGGGAGATTACAGATACGCAGTATTTT
TRBJ2-6	TRBD1	-	TRBV2	CAGGDRVTGANVLTF	TGTGCCGGCGGGGACAGGGTCACAGGGGCCAACGTCCTGACTTTC
TRBJ2-4	TRBD1	-	TRBV7-2	CASSLGPSWDRGLGNIQYF	TGTGCCAGCAGCTTAGGACCCTCGTGGGACAGGGGGCTCGGGAACATTCAGTACTTC
TRBJ1-2	-	few	TRBV4-3	CASSQIRGVSGYTF	TGCGCCAGCAGCCAGATCAGGGGAGTAAGTGGCTACACCTTC
TRBJ2-5	-	-	TRBV5-6	CASSSTDSPGGTQYF	TGTGCCAGCAGCTCTACGGACAGCCCTGGAGGGACCCAGTACTTC
TRBJ2-1	TRBD2	-	TRBV11-3	CASSLGGLAVKRNEQFF	TGTGCCAGCAGCTTAGGGGGACTAGCGGTTAAACGGAATGAGCAGTTCTTC
TRBJ2-5	-	-	TRBV7-9	CASSLDLTTQETQYF	TGTGCCAGCAGCTTAGACTTGACTACCCAAGAGACCCAGTACTTC
TRBJ1-1	TRBD1	few	TRBV18	CASSPTGVRTEAFF	TGTGCCAGCTCACCGACAGGGGTACGGACTGAAGCTTTCTTT
TRBJ2-5	-	-	TRBV27	CASSLGDGTQYF	TGTGCCAGCAGTTTAGGAGATGGGACCCAGTACTTC
TRBJ2-7	-	-	TRBV7-9	CASSLGSSATRAGTYF	TGTGCCAGCAGCTTAGGCTCTAGCGCGACCCGGGCTGGGACGTACTTC
TRBJ2-5	TRBD1	-	TRBV5-4	CASSFDRGLTETQYF	TGTGCCAGCAGCTTCGACAGGGGGCTCACGGAGACCCAGTACTTC
TRBJ2-3	TRBD1	-	TRBV28	CASSSGGTGEKGTDTQYF	TGTGCCAGCAGTTCGGGCGGGACAGGGGAAAAGGGCACAGATACGCAGTATTTT
TRBJ2-3	-	-	TRBV29-1	CSVERRDGWTDTQYF	TGCAGCGTTGAAAGGCGGGACGGATGGACGGATACGCAGTATTTT
TRBJ2-1	TRBD2	-	TRBV4-2	CASSQEEVGGGFSYNEQFF	TGTGCCAGCAGCCAAGAGGAGGTGGGCGGGGGGTTCTCGTACAATGAGCAGTTCTTC
TRBJ1-1	-	-	TRBV14	CASSQLRGTNTEAFF	TGTGCCAGCAGCCAATTAAGGGGAACGAACACTGAAGCTTTCTTT
TRBJ2-2	-	-	TRBV24-1	CATSDLRGELRTGELFF	TGTGCCACCAGTGATTTGCGGGGAGAGCTCCGAACCGGGGAGCTGTTTTTT
TRBJ1-2	-	-	TRBV7-2	CASSSPTARRGYTF	TGTGCCAGCAGCTCCCCGACAGCCCGTCGGGGCTACACCTTC